Shown below are 6 T cell receptor beta chains from a single sample sequenced in a study of neurological immune-mediated disorders. TCRdb processed the 5' RACE reads anew with MiXCR; each CDR3 protein has one entry. The table has 66,000 or so distinct CDR3 sequences, nearly 3.5% seen once. Sequenced material: PBMCs. The receptors originated from a man in his forties with multiple sclerosis.

This clonotype was recorded many times. This rearrangement joins TRBV5-1 to TRBJ1-4; D is unclear. Trimming took off 1 base at V and 3 bases at J, with 10 bases between the two ends. The CDR3 sequence is 15 residues long. Germline assignment: CDR1 SGHRS and CDR2 YFSETQ. CDR3 in amino acids: CASSLRPAANEKLFF. The CDR3 coding sequence is TGCGCCAGCAGCTTGAGACCGGCGGCTAATGAAAAACTGTTTTTT. Together with reference TRBV5-1 and TRBJ1-4, the CDR3 gives the full variable domain: KAGVTQTPRYLIKTRGQQVTLSCSPISGHRSVSWYQQTPGQGLQFLFEYFSETQRNKGNFPGRFSGRQFSNSRSEMNVSTLELGDSALYLCASSLRPAANEKLFFGSGTQLSVL.

This clonotype was observed many times. The CDR3 spells CASSLARLGYEQYF. The CDR3 DNA reads as TGTGCCAGCAGTTTAGCCAGGCTCGGCTACGAGCAGTACTTC. This chain uses TRBV12-3 or TRBV12-4 with TRBJ2-7, with no clear D. The CDR3 is 14 amino acids. The germline V and J ends were trimmed by 0 bases and 3 bases, with 9 bases remaining between them.

In this sample, this clonotype turned up many times. The chain has TRBV12-3 or TRBV12-4 and TRBJ1-2, with 9 bases fitting TRBD1. CDR3 length equals 13 residues. Trimming removed 5 bases from V and 8 bases from J; junction bases left unmatched: 6. Here the CDR3 reads CASSRTGGGGYTF. The DNA for the CDR3 is TGTGCCAGCAGTCGCACAGGGGGCGGAGGCTACACCTTC.

This clonotype has ten or more counts. This chain joins TRBV6-2 or TRBV6-3 and TRBJ2-7, with a tentative D call TRBD1 (5 bases). Trimming shortened V by 10 bases and J by 4 bases, and 20 bases separated the two germline ends. The CDR3 is made up of 14 amino acids. The germline V gene has CDR1 MNHEY and CDR2 SVGEGT. The CDR3 loop reads CANFFDRGPYEQYF. Written as DNA, the CDR3 is TGTGCCAACTTTTTTGACAGAGGACCTTACGAGCAGTACTTC.

This clonotype came up many times. The rearrangement links TRBV12-3 or TRBV12-4 to TRBJ2-1; unclear D gene. CDR3 length equals 15 residues. The V end was cut by 2 bases, the J end by 5 bases, with 13 bases between. The CDR3 region is CASSLPETFHNEQFF. CDR3 nucleotide sequence: TGTGCCAGCAGTTTACCGGAAACCTTCCACAATGAGCAGTTCTTC.

There are many counts of this clonotype. The chain links TRBV20-1 to TRBJ1-4; D gene uncertain. The CDR3 loop spans 14 amino acids. V was pared by 2 bases and J by 0 bases, with 7 bases between. From germline, CDR1 is DFQATT and CDR2 SNEGSKA (reference sequence). In DNA form, the CDR3 reads TGCAGTGCTAGAACCCAGCCAACTAATGAAAAACTGTTTTTT. The encoded protein is CSARTQPTNEKLFF.